This TCR beta chain was observed in a study of glioma-infiltrating T cells. General study findings and limits: Above-expected tissue-blood divergence occurred in all gliomas, most in low-grade ones.

Of note for this clonotype: Its target is unknown. This could be a read error, since a much larger clone is one nucleotide away.

The germline V gene has CDR1 SNHLY and CDR2 FYNNEI. Unmatched junction bases numbered 7, after V lost 6 bases and J lost 8 bases. CDR3 size: 13 residues. TCR alpha and beta CDR3 regions were amplified from RNA using iRepertoire nested multiplex PCR. TCRdb reprocessed the multiplex PCR reads via MiXCR and lists one record per CDR3 protein. The sample records about 130,000 distinct CDR3 sequences, more than 20% being singletons. The V and J genes are TRBV2 and TRBJ2-1; 7 bases fit TRBD2. Sequencing was carried out using glioma tissue, nonneoplastic brain tissue, or PBMCs (not recorded which). This TCR was recovered from a human donor with low-grade glioma or glioblastoma, undergoing nonglioma brain surgery, or in good health (not recorded which). The CDR3 nucleotides are TGTGCCAGCAGAGGACTAGTTAAGGATGAGCAGTTCTTC. This gives the protein CASRGLVKDEQFF.